The sequence of this TCR beta chain was determined in a study of cytomegalovirus exposure and HLA in healthy donors. The CDR3 covers 16 residues. Germline V lookup: CDR1 MDHEN, CDR2 SYDVKM. Losses at the gene ends were 6 bases for V and 1 base for J; bases not matched to a gene: 6. PCR used 60 Vbeta primers and 13 Jbeta primers. Generated by immunoSEQ multiplex PCR, the TCRdb table keeps only in-frame clones and is missing some. The table lists some 110,000 clones, around 77% of them singletons. Sequencing was done on a sample of PBMCs. The TCR sequence derives from a man in his fifties in good health and CMV-seropositive. This chain uses TRBV28 with TRBJ1-4; 9 bases align to TRBD1. CDR3: CASRQQGAGTNEKLFF. The CDR3 DNA reads as TGTGCCAGCAGACAACAGGGGGCCGGAACTAATGAAAAACTGTTTTTT.